The clone carrying this T cell receptor (beta chain) has just a few counts. This specimen belongs to a study of PD-1 blockade in classical Hodgkin lymphoma. The germline CDR1 and CDR2 sequences are SGHAT and FQDESV (reference sequence). This CDR3 is 13 amino acids long. The junction had 2 bases not matched to a gene; V was cut back by 5 bases and J by 4 bases. Sequencing was performed with immunoSEQ multiplex PCR; in TCRdb, only in-frame clones are kept and a portion is missing. The table has 66,000 or so clones, 70% to 75% seen once. Autologous stem cell transplantation was followed by relapse in every patient, and brentuximab vedotin exposure varied.

V is TRBV11-1 and J is TRBJ2-7, with TRBD1 matching 10 bases. This clonotype originated in a human donor with classical Hodgkin lymphoma. The sequenced sample was peripheral blood mononuclear cells (PBMCs), obtained before the second cycle of nivolumab. Here the CDR3 reads CASSRTGGYEQYF. CDR3 nucleotides: TGTGCCAGCAGCCGGACAGGGGGATACGAGCAGTACTTC.